This T cell receptor beta chain was recorded in a study of a mutant IDH1 vaccine in newly diagnosed glioma. Study overall: Treated patients comprised about 60% males and 37.5% females, mean age about 43 years. Patients had received radiotherapy, temozolomide, or both previously, most receiving both.

Time point reported: baseline, week 1 (first vaccination visit). As for treatment: pre-vaccination baseline after standard-of-care therapy. The method was immunoSEQ multiplex PCR; TCRdb's version includes in-frame clones alone and lacks a portion of them. In the table there are fewer than 45,000 clones, 60% to 80% of which are singletons. Germline lookup yields CDR1 LNHDA and CDR2 SQIVND (reference sequence). The V end was cut by 6 bases, the J end by 0 bases, with 11 bases between. The length of the CDR3 is 14 residues. This specimen was PBMCs, taken from a glioma patient treated with radiotherapy, temozolomide or both. The gene calls are TRBV19 and TRBJ1-1, with no clear D. This receptor was taken from a man aged 35-49 years with glioma. Some clones in this sample may be carry-over from other donors' samples. In DNA form, the CDR3 reads TGTGCCAGTAGGACTTGGCGGATGAACACTGAAGCTTTCTTT. This encodes CASRTWRMNTEAFF.